These T cell receptor beta chains were read from a single sample in a study of breast tumors, draining lymph nodes, adjacent tissues. Via MiXCR, TCRdb re-called the multiplex PCR reads, giving one row per CDR3 protein. The top ten hold about 3.9% of the sample, which has about 180,000 distinct CDR3 sequences, 30% to 35% seen once. Material for sequencing was axillary lymph node tissue. The receptors shown here come from a female donor with breast cancer. Some clones in this sample may be carry-over from other donors' samples. CDR3s include the opening cysteine and the closing phenylalanine or tryptophan. A D gene is named only where the DNA matches it firmly. Where a row states a size, it is once, few, many or the class of an expanded clone; other rows omit it.

>TRBJ2-3|TRBV11-3|-|-|17
CASSLARGVVSRDPQYF
TGTGCCAGCAGCTTAGCTCGGGGCGTCGTTAGTAGAGATCCGCAGTATTTT
>TRBJ1-3|TRBV7-9|-|TRBD1|14
CASILTGTGNTIYF
TGTGCCAGCATCCTGACAGGGACTGGAAACACCATATATTTT
>TRBJ1-1|TRBV20-1|-|-|14
CSARDQGSRTEAFF
TGCAGTGCTAGAGACCAGGGGTCGAGGACTGAAGCTTTCTTT
>TRBJ2-7|TRBV7-7|many|TRBD2|16
CASSPPGTSGTYEQYF
TGTGCTAGCAGCCCGCCCGGGACTAGCGGTACCTACGAGCAGTACTTC
>TRBJ2-3|TRBV12-3/TRBV12-4|-|-|14
CAGTVARGTDTQYF
TGTGCCGGCACCGTCGCAAGAGGAACAGATACGCAGTATTTT
>TRBJ2-5|TRBV28|-|-|14
CATSPQGYQETQYF
TGTGCCACCTCACCTCAGGGTTACCAAGAGACCCAGTACTTC
>TRBJ1-5|TRBV30|-|-|18
CAWSVVGPGVGSNQPQHF
TGTGCCTGGAGTGTTGTAGGCCCCGGGGTGGGGAGCAATCAGCCCCAGCATTTT
>TRBJ2-1|TRBV12-5|many|TRBD2|14
CASGDGGAADEQFF
TGTGCTAGTGGGGACGGGGGGGCGGCTGATGAGCAGTTCTTC
>TRBJ1-4|TRBV7-9|-|-|14
CASSLGTWEEKLFF
TGTGCCAGCAGCTTAGGGACGTGGGAAGAAAAACTGTTTTTT
>TRBJ2-1|TRBV11-3|many|-|14
CASSRDTSLNEQFF
TGTGCCAGCAGCCGGGACACCTCATTGAATGAGCAGTTCTTC
>TRBJ1-2|TRBV6-2/TRBV6-3|few|-|12
CASSNPGVGYTF
TGTGCCAGCAGCAACCCAGGGGTTGGCTACACCTTC
>TRBJ1-5|TRBV20-1|many|TRBD1|15
CSAWPGQGRNQPQHF
TGCAGTGCTTGGCCGGGACAGGGGCGCAATCAGCCCCAGCATTTT
>TRBJ2-2|TRBV10-3|once|TRBD1|16
CATRREGTGLSGELFF
TGTGCCACTCGACGAGAAGGGACAGGCTTATCCGGGGAGCTGTTTTTT
>TRBJ2-5|TRBV20-1|many|-|11
CSATNQETQYF
TGCAGTGCTACCAACCAAGAGACCCAGTACTTC
>TRBJ2-1|TRBV6-6|-|-|14
CASFSSGAYNEQFF
TGTGCCAGCTTTAGCTCTGGGGCCTACAATGAGCAGTTCTTC
>TRBJ2-3|TRBV7-3|many|TRBD2|17
CASSPSSGRGGTDTQYF
TGTGCCAGCAGTCCTTCTAGCGGGAGGGGGGGCACAGATACGCAGTATTTT
>TRBJ2-5|TRBV12-3/TRBV12-4|many|TRBD1|13
CASSVDRKETQYF
TGTGCCAGCAGTGTGGACAGGAAAGAGACCCAGTACTTC
>TRBJ2-2|TRBV6-2/TRBV6-3|-|-|16
CASSAPGTKAYGELFF
TGTGCCAGCAGTGCACCCGGGACGAAGGCTTACGGGGAGCTGTTTTTT
>TRBJ2-1|TRBV6-2/TRBV6-3|-|TRBD1|14
CASKTGDSYNEQFF
TGTGCCAGCAAGACAGGGGACTCCTACAATGAGCAGTTCTTC
>TRBJ1-6|TRBV7-3|once|-|24
CASSLIGRRGAGKKVLEDNSPLHF
TGTGCCAGCAGCTTAATTGGCAGGAGGGGGGCCGGGAAGAAAGTATTAGAGGATAATTCACCCCTCCACTTT
>TRBJ2-2|TRBV19|-|-|15
CASSIVGDHTGKLFF
TGTGCCAGTAGTATAGTCGGAGACCACACCGGGAAGCTGTTTTTT
>TRBJ1-2|TRBV7-9|-|TRBD1|16
CASSSLDGTENYGYTF
TGTGCCAGCAGCTCCCTGGACGGGACAGAAAACTATGGCTACACCTTC
>TRBJ1-2|TRBV4-2|many|-|16
CASSQDRGGASYGYTF
TGTGCCAGCAGCCAAGATCGGGGGGGGGCGAGCTATGGCTACACCTTC
>TRBJ2-3|TRBV4-2|many|TRBD1|18
CASSHLGESGGAKDTQYF
TGTGCCAGCAGCCACCTAGGGGAGTCAGGGGGCGCGAAAGATACGCAGTATTTT
>TRBJ2-3|TRBV4-2|many|TRBD2|19
CASSQEEGLAGGRTDTQYF
TGTGCCAGCAGCCAAGAAGAGGGGCTAGCGGGAGGGCGGACAGATACGCAGTATTTT
>TRBJ1-3|TRBV12-3/TRBV12-4|many|-|12
CASSSEPDPGYF
TGTGCCAGCAGTTCCGAACCTGACCCAGGATATTTT
>TRBJ1-3|TRBV7-2|-|-|14
CANSLAGAGNTIYF
TGTGCTAACAGCTTAGCAGGGGCTGGAAACACCATATATTTT
>TRBJ2-5|TRBV2|many|TRBD1|15
CASSEVGTGEETQYF
TGTGCCAGCAGTGAAGTTGGGACAGGGGAAGAGACCCAGTACTTC
>TRBJ2-7|TRBV2|many|-|12
CAITGKGGEQYF
TGTGCCATTACAGGGAAAGGAGGCGAGCAGTACTTC
>TRBJ2-6|TRBV11-3|-|-|14
CASSPRDGPRTEAF
TGTGCCAGCAGCCCACGGGACGGACCGCGCACTGAAGCTTTC
>TRBJ1-2|TRBV15|many|TRBD1|13
CATSRGQNYGYTF
TGTGCCACCAGCAGGGGACAGAACTATGGCTACACCTTC
>TRBJ1-5|TRBV6-6|many|-|15
CASSYPLVSNQPQHF
TGTGCCAGCAGTTACCCTCTTGTCAGCAATCAGCCCCAGCATTTT
>TRBJ2-3|TRBV7-9|many|-|16
CASSLVSVMITDTQYF
TGTGCCAGCAGCCTCGTCTCCGTTATGATCACAGATACGCAGTATTTT
>TRBJ2-3|TRBV7-2|many|-|15
CASSLHPLSTDTQYF
TGTGCCAGCAGCCTACACCCGCTAAGCACAGATACGCAGTATTTT
>TRBJ2-1|TRBV5-1|many|TRBD2|18
CASKSSTSGGGTYNEQFF
TGCGCCAGCAAGTCATCTACCAGCGGCGGGGGTACTTACAATGAGCAGTTCTTC
>TRBJ2-2|TRBV7-8|many|TRBD2|14
CASMEREGSGELFF
TGTGCCAGCATGGAGCGGGAGGGGTCCGGGGAGCTGTTTTTT
>TRBJ1-3|TRBV7-9|many|TRBD1|14
CASSPQGLGNTIYF
TGTGCCAGCAGCCCACAGGGGCTCGGAAACACCATATATTTT
>TRBJ1-1|TRBV12-3/TRBV12-4|-|TRBD1|14
CASKPPPGTGKAFF
TGTGCCAGCAAACCTCCTCCCGGGACAGGGAAAGCTTTCTTT
>TRBJ2-7|TRBV19|many|-|12
CASWDGTYEQYF
TGTGCCAGCTGGGACGGTACCTACGAGCAGTACTTC
>TRBJ2-5|TRBV18|many|-|14
CASSPEAGRETQYF
TGTGCCAGCTCACCAGAGGCAGGGAGGGAGACCCAGTACTTC
>TRBJ2-6|TRBV12-3/TRBV12-4|many|-|18
CASSPRRPGGTGANVLTF
TGTGCCAGCAGCCCAAGACGACCCGGCGGTACTGGGGCCAACGTCCTGACTTTC
>TRBJ1-5|TRBV12-3/TRBV12-4|many|-|15
CASRKGSKSNQPQHF
TGTGCCAGCAGGAAGGGGTCTAAGAGCAATCAGCCCCAGCATTTT
>TRBJ1-4|TRBV29-1|-|-|14
CSVERRGTNEKLFF
TGCAGCGTTGAAAGGCGGGGCACTAATGAAAAACTGTTTTTT